Sequencing of this T cell receptor (beta chain) was carried out in a study of blood T cell repertoires in COVID-19. Study-level background: From the United States, Italy and Spain came samples of acute and convalescent COVID-19. The cDNA or gDNA used as material had been derived from T cells, B-cell-depleted T cells, or PBMCs.

Clones were sequenced by immunoSEQ multiplex PCR, and TCRdb holds only the in-frame ones, with some missing. The sample has about 190,000 clones, 85% to 90% seen once. This CDR3 comprises 16 residues. The V gene end was trimmed by 3 bases and the J gene end by 2 bases; junction bases not matched to a gene: 7. Germline loops: CDR1 LNHDA, CDR2 SQIVND (reference sequence). The rearrangement uses TRBV19 and TRBJ2-3; 8 bases match TRBD1. This clonotype was obtained from a woman under 30 who had recovered from COVID-19. The material sequenced was peripheral blood. CDR3 nucleotide sequence: TGTGCCAGTAGTATCTATGGGACAGGCGACACAGATACGCAGTATTTT. This sequence encodes CASSIYGTGDTDTQYF. The full variable domain, its missing parts supplied by reference TRBV19 and TRBJ2-3, is DGGITQSPKYLFRKEGQNVTLSCEQNLNHDAMYWYRQDPGQGLRLIYYSQIVNDFQKGDIAEGYSVSREKKESFPLTVTSAQKNPTAFYLCASSIYGTGDTDTQYFGPGTRLTVL.